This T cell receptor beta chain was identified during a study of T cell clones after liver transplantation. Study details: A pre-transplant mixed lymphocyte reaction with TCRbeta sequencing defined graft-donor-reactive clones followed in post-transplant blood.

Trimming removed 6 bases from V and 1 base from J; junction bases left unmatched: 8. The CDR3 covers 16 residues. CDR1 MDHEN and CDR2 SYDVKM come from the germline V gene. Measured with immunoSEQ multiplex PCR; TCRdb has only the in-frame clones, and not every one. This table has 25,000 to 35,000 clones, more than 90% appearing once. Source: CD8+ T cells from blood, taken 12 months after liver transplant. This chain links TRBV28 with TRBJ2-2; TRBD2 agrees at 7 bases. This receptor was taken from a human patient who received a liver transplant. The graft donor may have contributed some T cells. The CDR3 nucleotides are TGTGCCAGCAGCCTCTTGGGAGGGATGAACACCGGGGAGCTGTTTTTT. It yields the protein CASSLLGGMNTGELFF.